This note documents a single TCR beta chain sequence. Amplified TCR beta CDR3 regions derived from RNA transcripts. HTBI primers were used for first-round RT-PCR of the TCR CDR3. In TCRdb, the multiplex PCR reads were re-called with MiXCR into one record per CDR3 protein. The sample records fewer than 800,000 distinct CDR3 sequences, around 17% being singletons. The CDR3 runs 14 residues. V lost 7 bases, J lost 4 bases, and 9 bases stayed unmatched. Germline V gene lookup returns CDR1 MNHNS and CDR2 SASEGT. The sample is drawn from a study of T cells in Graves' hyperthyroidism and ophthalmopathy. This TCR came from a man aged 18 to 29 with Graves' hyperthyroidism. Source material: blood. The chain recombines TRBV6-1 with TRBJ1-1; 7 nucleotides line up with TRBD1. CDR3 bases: TGTGCCAGCACTTCAGGGGGGAAGAGCACTGAAGCTTTCTTT. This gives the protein CASTSGGKSTEAFF.